This TCR beta chain derives from a study of T cells in Graves' hyperthyroidism and ophthalmopathy. Whole-study findings and limits: Blood also contained most expanded thyroid clonotypes above 0.001.

This clonotype was found many times. Antigen unknown. Patients aged 18 to 65 had newly diagnosed hyperthyroidism of under 2 months' duration. PBMCs came from 10 ml fresh peripheral blood. Looked up from germline, CDR1 is MDHEN and CDR2 is SYDVKM. The V gene end was trimmed by 6 bases and the J gene end by 0 bases; junction bases not matched to a gene: 12. This CDR3 has 18 residues. Amplified regions were TCR beta CDR3 sequences from RNA transcripts. The primer set for the first-round RT-PCR of the TCR CDR3 was HTBI. TCRdb analysed the multiplex PCR reads with MiXCR anew, one entry per CDR3 protein. The sample comprises roughly 700,000 distinct CDR3 sequences, 14% of which are singletons, and roughly 10% rests with the top ten.

The TCR originated in a woman younger than 30 with Graves' hyperthyroidism. V is TRBV28 and J is TRBJ2-7, with 12 bases lining up with TRBD2. The sample was blood. CDR3 region: CASSLGTSGRSSSYEQYF. CDR3 DNA: TGTGCCAGCAGCCTTGGGACTAGCGGGCGGTCCAGCTCCTACGAGCAGTACTTC. Full variable domain (missing parts from reference TRBV28 and TRBJ2-7): DVKVTQSSRYLVKRTGEKVFLECVQDMDHENMFWYRQDPGLGLRLIYFSYDVKMKEKGDIPEGYSVSREKKERFSLILESASTNQTSMYLCASSLGTSGRSSSYEQYFGPGTRLTVT.